A single sample gave rise to the 25 T cell receptor beta chains below, sequenced in a study of beta chain features in type 1 diabetes. The authors reverse transcribed all of the isolated RNA, so sequencing captured expressed TCRB transcripts. Produced via immunoSEQ multiplex PCR; TCRdb's table is partial and in-frame only. Here the sample spans about 40,000 clones, about half being singletons. Specimen: central memory CD4+ T cells from blood. The source of these receptors is a woman aged 18-29 years in good health.

V and J are TRBV27 and TRBJ1-1, with 9 bases lining up with TRBD1. Germline loops: CDR1 MNHEY, CDR2 SMNVEV (reference sequence). The CDR3 loop spans 15 amino acids. J gave up 7 bases and V 3 bases, and 9 bases lay outside the gene matches. The CDR3 nucleotides read TGTGCCAGCAGTTTCTTGGACAGGGGCGGGGGTGAAGCTTTCTTT. Its protein product is CASSFLDRGGGEAFF.

The chain joins TRBV20-1 to TRBJ2-7; D not certain. Looked up from germline, CDR1 is DFQATT and CDR2 is SNEGSKA (reference sequence). This CDR3 region has 11 residues. Deletions cut 7 bases from V and 3 bases from J, with 10 bases between. CDR3 DNA sequence: TGCAGTGTTGCCCGCGGCTACGAGCAGTACTTC. It translates to CSVARGYEQYF.

This clone was found a few times. The chain has TRBV4-2 and TRBJ1-1, with 8 bases lining up with TRBD1. V gave up 0 bases and J gave up 7 bases; unmatched junction bases: 7. Germline V gene sequence: CDR1 LGHNA, CDR2 YNFKEQ. There are 15 residues in the CDR3. CDR3 amino acids: CASSQDPDREGEAFF. The CDR3 DNA reads as TGTGCCAGCAGCCAAGACCCGGACAGGGAGGGTGAAGCTTTCTTT.

This clone has just a few counts. This chain links TRBV4-1 with TRBJ2-3, with D possibly being TRBD1 (6 bases). CDR1 is MGHRA and CDR2 is YSYEKL in the germline V gene. The V end lost 3 bases, the J end lost 4 bases, and 23 bases lay between the germline ends. CDR3 length: 18 residues. Here the CDR3 reads CASSHSPDRSPGPDTQYF. The CDR3 DNA sequence: TGCGCCAGCAGCCACTCCCCGGACAGATCTCCGGGGCCAGATACGCAGTATTTT.

This chain uses TRBV4-2 with TRBJ2-4; 9 bases agree with TRBD1. Germline CDR1 is LGHNA and CDR2 is YNFKEQ. V shed 1 base and J 9 bases; nucleotides not matched to a gene: 7. The CDR3 runs to 15 residues. CDR3 sequence reads: CASSQGMGQGSIQYF. For the CDR3, the DNA is TGTGCCAGCAGCCAAGGTATGGGACAGGGCAGCATTCAGTACTTC.

CDR3 region: CASSGGASGSLETQYF. CDR3 nucleotide sequence: TGCGCCAGCTCAGGGGGGGCTAGCGGGAGTTTGGAGACCCAGTACTTC. The chain is built from TRBV4-3 and TRBJ2-5, with TRBD2 matching 10 bases. The CDR3 has 16 residues. J gave up 5 bases and V 8 bases, and 14 bases lay outside the gene matches. CDR1 is LGHNA and CDR2 is YSLEER in the germline V gene.

This clone turned up a few times. V and J are TRBV6-6 and TRBJ1-2; 9 bases map to TRBD1. CDR3 length: 16 residues. Germline assignment: CDR1 MNHNY and CDR2 SVGAGI (reference sequence). J was trimmed by 2 bases and V by 6 bases; bases with no gene match: 10. The CDR3 spells CASSMGQGMSNYGYTF. The CDR3 nucleotides read TGTGCCAGCAGCATGGGACAGGGAATGTCCAACTATGGCTACACCTTC.

This chain uses TRBV11-2 with TRBJ2-5; 8 bases match TRBD2. In germline, CDR1 is SGHAT, CDR2 FQNNGV. The CDR3 sequence is 17 residues long. Germline trimming cut 5 bases from V and 1 base from J; bases unmatched to any gene: 12. CDR3 residues: CASSRTPRGRPQETQYF. CDR3 DNA: TGTGCCAGCAGCCGTACCCCCCGCGGGAGGCCCCAAGAGACCCAGTACTTC.

This clone was picked up a small number of times. The genes are TRBV28 and TRBJ2-2; tentatively, D is TRBD1 (6 bases). V lost 6 bases to trimming and J lost 0 bases, with 17 bases between them. The CDR3 covers 17 residues. Germline V CDR1 and CDR2: MDHEN, SYDVKM. Here the CDR3 reads CASSGWTAPANTGELFF. CDR3 DNA: TGTGCCAGCAGCGGTTGGACAGCCCCCGCGAACACCGGGGAGCTGTTTTTT.

The rearrangement joins TRBV30 to TRBJ1-1; D is ambiguous. Trimming took 0 bases from V and 3 from J, leaving 17 bases between them. The CDR3 runs 16 residues. Germline V lookup: CDR1 GTSNPN, CDR2 SVGIG (reference sequence). The DNA for the CDR3 is TGTGCCTGGAGTGTCCCGACACGTCCTAGCGACACTGAAGCTTTCTTT. It encodes CAWSVPTRPSDTEAFF.

The chain carries TRBV4-2 and TRBJ2-1; 10 nucleotides align to TRBD2. This CDR3 is 15 amino acids long. The V gene end was trimmed by 8 bases and the J gene end by 6 bases; junction bases not matched to a gene: 10. Germline CDR1 and CDR2: LGHNA and YNFKEQ. The CDR3, as DNA: TGTGCCAGCGGCGTTGGTAGCGGGGGGATCAATGAGCAGTTCTTC. It specifies CASGVGSGGINEQFF.

This clone came up a few times. The CDR3: CASRGQGSATEAFF. The CDR3 DNA is TGTGCCAGCAGGGGACAGGGTTCTGCCACTGAAGCTTTCTTT. The chain recombines TRBV2 with TRBJ1-1; TRBD1 matches 9 bases. Germline V lookup: CDR1 SNHLY, CDR2 FYNNEI. CDR3 length: 14 residues. With V trimmed by 6 bases and J by 4 bases, 6 bases remained unmatched.

The chain is built from TRBV7-8 and TRBJ1-1, with 9 bases lining up with TRBD1. CDR3 length: 13 residues. V shed 7 bases, J shed 5 bases, and the junction held 5 bases outside the gene matches. Germline V lookup: CDR1 SGHVS, CDR2 FQNEAQ. CDR3 nucleotides: TGTGCCAGCAAAACAGGGGGCAAGACTGAAGCTTTCTTT. Residues: CASKTGGKTEAFF. The complete variable domain, with remaining parts taken from reference TRBV7-8 and TRBJ1-1, reads GAGVSQSPRYKVAKRGQDVALRCDPISGHVSLFWYQQALGQGPEFLTYFQNEAQLDKSGLPSDRFFAERPEGSVSTLKIQRTQQEDSAVYLCASKTGGKTEAFFGQGTRLTVV.

The genes are TRBV29-1 and TRBJ1-4, with D tentatively TRBD1 (6 bases). Trimming stripped 5 bases from V and 4 bases from J, with 17 bases between. The CDR3 contains 15 residues. CDR1 and CDR2 (germline): SQVTM, ANQGSEA. CDR3 in DNA: TGCAGCGTTCAAACCCGGGACACCGTTAATGAAAAACTGTTTTTT. Amino acids: CSVQTRDTVNEKLFF.

This chain connects TRBV19 to TRBJ1-5; 12 bases map to TRBD1. The CDR3 is 16 amino acids. V shed 7 bases and J 3 bases; nucleotides not matched to a gene: 7. Germline CDR1 LNHDA, CDR2 SQIVND (reference sequence). The CDR3 region is CASMGTGGADNQPQHF. The CDR3 coding sequence is TGTGCCAGTATGGGGACAGGGGGCGCGGACAATCAGCCCCAGCATTTT.

The rearrangement joins TRBV29-1 to TRBJ2-3; no reliable D call. Trimming stripped 4 bases from V and 2 bases from J, with 13 bases between. The CDR3 consists of 14 residues. Germline V gene sequence: CDR1 SQVTM, CDR2 ANQGSEA. The CDR3 sequence is CSVALGSHTDTQYF. In nucleotides, the CDR3 is TGCAGCGTTGCTCTGGGTAGCCACACAGATACGCAGTATTTT.

The rearrangement joins TRBV5-1 to TRBJ2-2; D possibly corresponds to TRBD1 (6 bases). CDR3 length: 15 residues. Per germline, CDR1 SGHRS and CDR2 YFSETQ. V gave up 1 base and J gave up 5 bases, with 12 bases separating them. CDR3 sequence: CASSLIPGETGELFF. The CDR3 nucleotides read TGCGCCAGCAGCTTGATCCCAGGGGAGACCGGGGAGCTGTTTTTT.

The CDR3 is CASSLDRAPYEQYF. The CDR3 bases are TGTGCCAGCAGCTTAGACAGGGCGCCCTACGAGCAGTACTTC. V and J are TRBV7-9 and TRBJ2-7; the D gene is possibly TRBD1 (6 bases). The V gene's germline CDR1 is SEHNR and CDR2 FQNEAQ (reference sequence). Trimming removed 1 base from V and 2 bases from J, with 9 bases in between. CDR3 length equals 14 residues. Together with reference TRBV7-9 and TRBJ2-7, the CDR3 gives the full variable domain: DTGVSQNPRHKITKRGQNVTFRCDPISEHNRLYWYRQTLGQGPEFLTYFQNEAQLEKSRLLSDRFSAERPKGSFSTLEIQRTEQGDSAMYLCASSLDRAPYEQYFGPGTRLTVT.

The V gene is TRBV19, the J gene TRBJ1-5; no reliable D call. Germline lookup yields CDR1 LNHDA and CDR2 SQIVND (reference sequence). Deletions cut 3 bases from V and 4 bases from J, with 13 bases between. The CDR3 consists of 15 residues. CDR3 in amino acids: CASSILPGTNQPQHF. The CDR3 DNA sequence: TGTGCCAGTAGTATTCTGCCAGGTACTAATCAGCCCCAGCATTTT. The variable domain in full, completed from reference TRBV19 and TRBJ1-5, reads DGGITQSPKYLFRKEGQNVTLSCEQNLNHDAMYWYRQDPGQGLRLIYYSQIVNDFQKGDIAEGYSVSREKKESFPLTVTSAQKNPTAFYLCASSILPGTNQPQHFGDGTRLSIL.

The chain is built from TRBV7-8 and TRBJ2-5; 9 bases line up with TRBD1. Germline V gene lookup returns CDR1 SGHVS and CDR2 FQNEAQ. The CDR3 length is 16 residues. V lost 5 bases, J lost 5 bases, and 12 bases stayed unmatched. This chain's CDR3 is CASSPRGQGSLETQYF. The CDR3 region has the DNA TGTGCCAGCAGCCCCCGGGGACAGGGCTCTTTGGAGACCCAGTACTTC.

The V and J genes are TRBV5-1 and TRBJ2-1; D may be TRBD1 (8 bases). The V gene's germline CDR1 is SGHRS and CDR2 YFSETQ. The CDR3 consists of 14 residues. Trimming pared 0 bases from V and 9 bases from J, leaving 13 bases between. CDR3 DNA: TGCGCCAGCAGCTTGGTTACAGGGGGGGGTGAGCAGTTCTTC. This encodes CASSLVTGGGEQFF.

The chain employs TRBV28 and TRBJ2-1, with D possibly matching TRBD1 (6 bases). The V gene lost 8 bases and the J gene lost 15 bases, with 23 bases spanning the gap. CDR3 length equals 13 residues. Germline CDR1 is MDHEN and CDR2 is SYDVKM. The CDR3 nucleotides are TGTGCCAGCGCTGCGTTTCGGGACACTTCGTGGTTCTTC. It codes for CASAAFRDTSWFF.

The chain couples TRBV6-5 to TRBJ1-1, with TRBD1 identical over 8 bases. Germline trimming cut 7 bases from V and 4 bases from J; bases unmatched to any gene: 5. The CDR3 spans 13 residues. Germline loops: CDR1 MNHEY, CDR2 SVGAGI. The CDR3, as DNA: TGTGCCAGCACAGGGGGCGCGAGCACTGAAGCTTTCTTT. Protein: CASTGGASTEAFF.

This chain uses TRBV5-6 with TRBJ2-7, with 9 positions matching TRBD1. There are 16 residues in the CDR3. V lost 4 bases and J lost 3; bases outside the gene matches: 11. Germline loops: CDR1 SGHDT, CDR2 YYEEEE. The CDR3 DNA follows: TGTGCCAGCAGCCTACTCCCCAGACAGGGGGGCTACGAGCAGTACTTC. Translated: CASSLLPRQGGYEQYF. Filled out from reference TRBV5-6 and TRBJ2-7, the complete variable domain reads DAGVTQSPTHLIKTRGQQVTLRCSPKSGHDTVSWYQQALGQGPQFIFQYYEEEERQRGNFPDRFSGHQFPNYSSELNVNALLLGDSALYLCASSLLPRQGGYEQYFGPGTRLTVT.

The gene calls are TRBV7-9 and TRBJ2-5; D gene uncertain. The germline V and J ends were trimmed by 0 bases and 4 bases, with 9 bases remaining between them. Germline V gene sequence: CDR1 SEHNR, CDR2 FQNEAQ (reference sequence). This CDR3 region has 14 residues. CDR3 sequence (DNA): TGTGCCAGCAGCTTAGCTGGCGGAAGAGAGACCCAGTACTTC. It yields the protein CASSLAGGRETQYF.